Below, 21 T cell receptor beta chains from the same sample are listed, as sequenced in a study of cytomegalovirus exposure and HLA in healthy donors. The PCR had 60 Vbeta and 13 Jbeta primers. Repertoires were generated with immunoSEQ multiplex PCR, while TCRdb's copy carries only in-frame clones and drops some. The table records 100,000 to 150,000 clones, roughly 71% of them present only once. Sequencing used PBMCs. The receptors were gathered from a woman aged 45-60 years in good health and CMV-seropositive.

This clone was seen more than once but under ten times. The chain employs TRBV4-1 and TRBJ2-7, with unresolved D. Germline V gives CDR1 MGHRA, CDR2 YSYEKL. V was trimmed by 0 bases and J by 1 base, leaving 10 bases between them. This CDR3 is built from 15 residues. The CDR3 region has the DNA TGCGCCAGCAGCCAAGAGAGCCATTCTTCCTACGAGCAGTACTTC. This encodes CASSQESHSSYEQYF.

CDR3 in DNA: TGTGCCAGCAACCCGGGACAGGGGGTTTACACAGATACGCAGTATTTT. Translation: CASNPGQGVYTDTQYF. The J gene is TRBJ2-3, the V gene TRBV7-2; TRBD1 matches at 11 bases. Germline values: CDR1 SGHTA, CDR2 FQGNSA. The CDR3 sequence is 16 residues long. The ends lost 7 bases at V and 2 bases at J; junction bases unmatched: 8.

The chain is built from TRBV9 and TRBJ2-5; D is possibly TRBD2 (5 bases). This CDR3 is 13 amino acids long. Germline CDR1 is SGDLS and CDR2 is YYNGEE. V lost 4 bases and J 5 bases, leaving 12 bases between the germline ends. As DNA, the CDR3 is TGTGCCAGCAGCCCAGGACTTACCGAGACCCAGTACTTC. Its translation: CASSPGLTETQYF.

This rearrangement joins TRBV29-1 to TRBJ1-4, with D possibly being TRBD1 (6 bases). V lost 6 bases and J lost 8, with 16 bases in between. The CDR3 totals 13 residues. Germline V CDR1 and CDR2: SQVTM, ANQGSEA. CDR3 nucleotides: TGCAGCGTCGGAGAGGGGGGAGGGGAAAAACTGTTTTTT. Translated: CSVGEGGGEKLFF.

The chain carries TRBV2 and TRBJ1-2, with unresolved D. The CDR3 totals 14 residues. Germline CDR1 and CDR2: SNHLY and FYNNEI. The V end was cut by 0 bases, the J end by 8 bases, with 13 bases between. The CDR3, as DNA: TGTGCCAGCAGTGAAGCGCGAAGATCACGAGGCTACACCTTC. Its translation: CASSEARRSRGYTF.

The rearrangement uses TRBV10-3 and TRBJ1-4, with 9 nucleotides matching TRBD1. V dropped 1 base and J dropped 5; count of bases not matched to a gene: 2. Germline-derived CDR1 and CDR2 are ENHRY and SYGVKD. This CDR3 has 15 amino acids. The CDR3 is CAISEWGQGNEKLFF. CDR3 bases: TGTGCCATCAGTGAGTGGGGACAGGGAAATGAAAAACTGTTTTTT.

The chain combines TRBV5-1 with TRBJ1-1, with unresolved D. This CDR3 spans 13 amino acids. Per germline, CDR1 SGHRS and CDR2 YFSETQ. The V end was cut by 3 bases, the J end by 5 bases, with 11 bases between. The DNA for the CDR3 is TGCGCCAGCAGCTCGGGATCCAGGACTGAAGCTTTCTTT. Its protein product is CASSSGSRTEAFF.

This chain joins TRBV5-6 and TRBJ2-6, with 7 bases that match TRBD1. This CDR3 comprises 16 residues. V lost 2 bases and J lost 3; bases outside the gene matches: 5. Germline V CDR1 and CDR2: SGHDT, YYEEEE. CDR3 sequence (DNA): TGTGCCAGCAGCTTATTAGGGGGCGGTGGGGCCAACGTCCTGACTTTC. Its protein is CASSLLGGGGANVLTF.

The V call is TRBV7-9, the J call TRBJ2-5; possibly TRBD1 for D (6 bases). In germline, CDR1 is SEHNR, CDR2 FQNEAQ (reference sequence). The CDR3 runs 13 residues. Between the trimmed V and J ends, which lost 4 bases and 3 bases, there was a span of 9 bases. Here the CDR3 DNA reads TGTGCCAGCAGCTACTCAGGGGAAGAGACCCAGTACTTC. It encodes CASSYSGEETQYF. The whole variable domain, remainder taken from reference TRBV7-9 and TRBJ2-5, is DTGVSQNPRHKITKRGQNVTFRCDPISEHNRLYWYRQTLGQGPEFLTYFQNEAQLEKSRLLSDRFSAERPKGSFSTLEIQRTEQGDSAMYLCASSYSGEETQYFGPGTRLLVL.

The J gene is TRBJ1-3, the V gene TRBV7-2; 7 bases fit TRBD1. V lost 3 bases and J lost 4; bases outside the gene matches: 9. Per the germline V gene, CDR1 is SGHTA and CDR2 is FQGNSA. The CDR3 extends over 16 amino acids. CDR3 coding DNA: TGTGCCAGCAGCTTGGTACAGGGGTCCCGAGGAAACACCATATATTTT. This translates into CASSLVQGSRGNTIYF.

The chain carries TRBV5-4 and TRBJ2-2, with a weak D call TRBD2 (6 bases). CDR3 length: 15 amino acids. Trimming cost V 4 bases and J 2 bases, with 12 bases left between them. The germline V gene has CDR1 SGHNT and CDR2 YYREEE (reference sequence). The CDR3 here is CASSLGGDNTGELFF. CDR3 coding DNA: TGTGCCAGCAGCCTCGGAGGGGACAACACCGGGGAGCTGTTTTTT.

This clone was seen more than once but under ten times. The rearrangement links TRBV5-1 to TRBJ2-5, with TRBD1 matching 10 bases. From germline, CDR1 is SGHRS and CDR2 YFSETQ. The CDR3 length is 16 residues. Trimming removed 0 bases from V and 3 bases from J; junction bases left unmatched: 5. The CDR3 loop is CASSLGGTGAEETQYF. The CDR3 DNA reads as TGCGCCAGCAGCTTGGGTGGGACAGGGGCGGAAGAGACCCAGTACTTC.

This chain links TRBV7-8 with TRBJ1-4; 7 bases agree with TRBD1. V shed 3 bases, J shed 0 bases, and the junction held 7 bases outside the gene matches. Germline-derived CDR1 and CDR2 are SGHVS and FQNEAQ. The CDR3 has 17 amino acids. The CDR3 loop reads CASSFGGQLATNEKLFF. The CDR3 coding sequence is TGTGCCAGCAGCTTCGGGGGACAGCTTGCAACTAATGAAAAACTGTTTTTT. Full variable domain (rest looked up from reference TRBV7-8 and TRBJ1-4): GAGVSQSPRYKVAKRGQDVALRCDPISGHVSLFWYQQALGQGPEFLTYFQNEAQLDKSGLPSDRFFAERPEGSVSTLKIQRTQQEDSAVYLCASSFGGQLATNEKLFFGSGTQLSVL.

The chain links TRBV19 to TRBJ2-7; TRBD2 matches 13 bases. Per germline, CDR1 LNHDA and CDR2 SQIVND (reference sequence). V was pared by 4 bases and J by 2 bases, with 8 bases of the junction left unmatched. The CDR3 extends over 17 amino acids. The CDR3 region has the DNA TGTGCCAGTAGTACTCAACGGACTAGCGGGGGAACCTACGAGCAGTACTTC. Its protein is CASSTQRTSGGTYEQYF.

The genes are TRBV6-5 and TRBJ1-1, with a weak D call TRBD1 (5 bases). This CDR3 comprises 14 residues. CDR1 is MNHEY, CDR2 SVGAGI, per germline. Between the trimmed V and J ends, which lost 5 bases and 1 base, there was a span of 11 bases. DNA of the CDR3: TGTGCCAGCAGTAAGCCCGGGGGGAACACTGAAGCTTTCTTT. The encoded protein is CASSKPGGNTEAFF.

The CDR3 reads CASSQDSHRTGSGYTF. For the CDR3, the DNA is TGTGCCAGCAGCCAAGATAGTCATCGGACAGGGTCAGGCTACACCTTC. The chain is built from TRBV4-2 and TRBJ1-2; 8 positions agree with TRBD1. The CDR3 has 16 amino acids. In germline, CDR1 is LGHNA, CDR2 YNFKEQ. V was pared by 0 bases and J by 8 bases, with 11 bases of the junction left unmatched.

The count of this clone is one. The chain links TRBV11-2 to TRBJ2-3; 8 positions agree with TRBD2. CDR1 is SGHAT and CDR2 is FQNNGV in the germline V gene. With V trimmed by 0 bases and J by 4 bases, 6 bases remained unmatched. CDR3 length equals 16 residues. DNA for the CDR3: TGTGCCAGCAGCTTAGATCCCAGCGGGGGTGCAGATACGCAGTATTTT. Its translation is CASSLDPSGGADTQYF.

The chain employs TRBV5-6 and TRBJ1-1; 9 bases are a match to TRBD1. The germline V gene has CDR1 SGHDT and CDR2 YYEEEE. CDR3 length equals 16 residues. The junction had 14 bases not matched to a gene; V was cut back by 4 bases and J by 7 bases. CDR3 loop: CASSPSPGTGFGEAFF. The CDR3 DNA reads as TGTGCCAGCAGCCCTAGTCCCGGGACAGGGTTCGGTGAAGCTTTCTTT.

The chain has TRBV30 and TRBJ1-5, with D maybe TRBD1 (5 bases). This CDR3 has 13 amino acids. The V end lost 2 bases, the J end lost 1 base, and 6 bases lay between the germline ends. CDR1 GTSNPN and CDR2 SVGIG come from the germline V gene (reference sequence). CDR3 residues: CAWSQGSNQPQHF. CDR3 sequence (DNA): TGTGCCTGGAGTCAGGGAAGCAATCAGCCCCAGCATTTT.

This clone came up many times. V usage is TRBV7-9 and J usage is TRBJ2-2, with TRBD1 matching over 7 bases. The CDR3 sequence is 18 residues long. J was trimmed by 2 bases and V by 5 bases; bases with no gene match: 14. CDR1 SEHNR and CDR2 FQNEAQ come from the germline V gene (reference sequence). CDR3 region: CASSPTRMDRHNTGELFF. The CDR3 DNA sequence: TGTGCCAGCAGCCCCACTCGAATGGACAGGCACAACACCGGGGAGCTGTTTTTT.

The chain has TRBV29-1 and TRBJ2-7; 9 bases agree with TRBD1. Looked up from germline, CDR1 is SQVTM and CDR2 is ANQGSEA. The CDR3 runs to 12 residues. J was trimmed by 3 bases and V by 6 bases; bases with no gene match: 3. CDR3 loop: CSVRTGDYEQYF. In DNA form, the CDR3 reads TGCAGCGTACGGACAGGGGACTACGAGCAGTACTTC.